What follows are 16 T cell receptor beta chains derived from one specimen sequenced in a study of shared clonotypes between healthy human individuals. Selected positively for CCR7 and CD45RO-negative, naive CD8 cells excluded terminally differentiated effector memory CD45RA+ cells. Assay: immunoSEQ multiplex PCR; the TCRdb copy retains only in-frame clones and omits some. The sample carries about 1,900,000 clones, about 95% recorded once. Sequencing input: naive CD8+ T cells sorted from blood. The receptors come from a man younger than 35 in good health.

In the case of this clone: The sample contains more than one DNA sequence encoding this CDR3. The chain couples TRBV4-1 to TRBJ2-5, with D unclear. The CDR3 sequence is 13 residues long. Germline V gene lookup returns CDR1 MGHRA and CDR2 YSYEKL. V was shortened by 0 bases and J by 3 bases, with 5 bases between the two germline ends. The DNA for the CDR3 is TGCGCCAGCAGCCAAGATATGGAAGAGACCCAGTACTTC. Translating gives CASSQDMEETQYF.

CDR3 sequence (DNA): TGTGCCAGCAGCGTAGACGGCCACAATGAGCAGTTCTTC. This encodes CASSVDGHNEQFF. The genes are TRBV9 and TRBJ2-1; D unclear. Trimming pared 0 bases from V and 5 bases from J, leaving 6 bases between. CDR1 is SGDLS and CDR2 is YYNGEE in the germline V gene. The CDR3 spans 13 residues.

The chain recombines TRBV6-6 with TRBJ2-7; 9 bases fit TRBD2. The germline V gene has CDR1 MNHNY and CDR2 SVGAGI (reference sequence). CDR3 length: 16 amino acids. After removal of 5 bases from V and 2 bases from J, the junction contained 10 bases not matched to a gene. The CDR3 DNA sequence: TGTGCCAGCAGTCACACATCTAGCGGGACTGCCTACGAGCAGTACTTC. It translates to CASSHTSSGTAYEQYF.

This rearrangement joins TRBV4-1 to TRBJ2-5, with D tentatively TRBD2 (5 bases). CDR1 and CDR2 from the germline V gene are MGHRA and YSYEKL. The CDR3 totals 17 residues. Trimming shortened V by 5 bases and J by 2 bases, and 21 bases separated the two germline ends. CDR3 sequence (DNA): TGCGCCAGCAGCTCCCGAGAATTTAGCGAGACACAAGAGACCCAGTACTTC. Encoded protein: CASSSREFSETQETQYF.

The V gene is TRBV27, the J gene TRBJ2-3; D uncertain. CDR1 and CDR2 (germline): MNHEY, SMNVEV (reference sequence). There are 15 residues in the CDR3. V gave up 6 bases and J gave up 1 base, with 14 bases separating them. The CDR3 nucleotides read TGTGCCAGCAGCCCCACCCGGTCCGGCACAGATACGCAGTATTTT. Protein: CASSPTRSGTDTQYF.

The rearrangement uses TRBV4-3 and TRBJ2-3; TRBD2 matches 9 bases. Germline trimming cut 3 bases from V and 4 bases from J; bases unmatched to any gene: 11. The CDR3 extends over 17 amino acids. Germline CDR1 and CDR2: LGHNA and YSLEER. The CDR3: CASSHNPGLAPPDTQYF. The DNA of the CDR3 is TGCGCCAGCAGCCATAATCCGGGACTAGCCCCACCAGATACGCAGTATTTT.

The chain recombines TRBV5-5 with TRBJ1-1; D ambiguous. Trimming shortened V by 4 bases and J by 1 base, and 14 bases separated the two germline ends. The CDR3 is made up of 15 amino acids. The germline gives CDR1 SGHKS, CDR2 YYEKEE (reference sequence). The CDR3 sequence: CASSHQYFENTEAFF. CDR3 DNA: TGTGCCAGCAGCCACCAGTACTTTGAGAACACTGAAGCTTTCTTT.

V usage is TRBV10-3 and J usage is TRBJ2-7; 9 bases agree with TRBD2. Trimming removed 4 bases from V and 2 bases from J; junction bases left unmatched: 0. This CDR3 has 13 amino acids. Germline V gives CDR1 ENHRY, CDR2 SYGVKD. The DNA for the CDR3 is TGTGCCATCAGTGTAGCGGGAGCCTACGAGCAGTACTTC. Translating it yields CAISVAGAYEQYF.

The chain uses TRBV28 and TRBJ1-1; TRBD1 aligns across 9 bases. This CDR3 has 16 amino acids. Looked up from germline, CDR1 is MDHEN and CDR2 is SYDVKM. J gave up 5 bases and V 5 bases, and 12 bases lay outside the gene matches. CDR3: CASSTWDREGPTEAFF. DNA for the CDR3: TGTGCCAGCAGTACGTGGGACAGGGAGGGCCCTACTGAAGCTTTCTTT.

The chain links TRBV6-5 to TRBJ1-1, with no clear D. The CDR3 has 14 amino acids. From germline, CDR1 is MNHEY and CDR2 SVGAGI. The ends were cut back, 1 base at V and 1 base at J, with 7 bases in the middle. CDR3 in DNA: TGTGCCAGCAGTTACTGGGGTGAGAACACTGAAGCTTTCTTT. Its protein product is CASSYWGENTEAFF.

V usage is TRBV28 and J usage is TRBJ2-2; D remains unclear. The CDR3 covers 14 residues. Trimming took off 1 base at V and 1 base at J, with 4 bases between the two ends. CDR1 and CDR2 (germline): MDHEN, SYDVKM. Here the CDR3 DNA reads TGTGCCAGCAGTTTATATCAGAACACCGGGGAGCTGTTTTTT. Amino acids: CASSLYQNTGELFF.

This chain links TRBV11-2 with TRBJ2-7; D might be TRBD1 (5 bases). The CDR3 has 14 residues. CDR1 and CDR2 from the germline V gene are SGHAT and FQNNGV. The germline V and J ends were trimmed by 1 base and 7 bases, with 14 bases remaining between them. The CDR3 DNA reads TGTGCCAGCAGCTTAGCGGTTGGGGCGTGGGAGCAGTACTTC. It codes for CASSLAVGAWEQYF.

This sequence joins TRBV4-3 and TRBJ2-5; 12 bases align to TRBD2. The ends lost 4 bases at V and 2 bases at J; junction bases unmatched: 5. CDR3 length: 16 residues. Germline CDR1 reads LGHNA; CDR2 reads YSLEER. CDR3 nucleotide sequence: TGCGCCAGCAGCCCCCGGACTAGCGGGGTTCAAGAGACCCAGTACTTC. Encoded protein: CASSPRTSGVQETQYF.

The rearrangement joins TRBV6-1 to TRBJ2-7; D could derive from TRBD1 or TRBD2 (6 bases each). The CDR3 length is 16 residues. The germline gives CDR1 MNHNS, CDR2 SASEGT. The V end was cut by 0 bases, the J end by 3 bases, with 15 bases between. The CDR3 loop reads CASSEAPGGRNYEQYF. The CDR3 DNA sequence: TGTGCCAGCAGTGAAGCCCCCGGGGGCCGAAACTACGAGCAGTACTTC.

V usage is TRBV7-9 and J usage is TRBJ2-3, with D uncertain. This CDR3 is built from 14 residues. Germline V gene sequence: CDR1 SEHNR, CDR2 FQNEAQ (reference sequence). V shed 5 bases and J shed 3 bases, with 12 bases lying between them. DNA of the CDR3: TGTGCCAGCAGCGAGAATGATTTGACAGATACGCAGTATTTT. Amino acid sequence: CASSENDLTDTQYF.

This rearrangement joins TRBV5-5 to TRBJ1-6; D unresolved. Trimming removed 1 base at V and 6 bases at J, with 5 bases between. CDR1 and CDR2 from the germline V gene are SGHKS and YYEKEE (reference sequence). The CDR3 is made up of 13 amino acids. CDR3 sequence: CASSLLGNSPLHF. The CDR3 DNA is TGTGCCAGCAGCTTGTTAGGTAATTCACCCCTCCACTTT.